The sequence of this T cell receptor (beta chain) was determined in a study of memory CD4+ T cells and cytomegalovirus serostatus. Study in general: This sample comes from healthy Belgian adults, fewer than 10 CMV seropositive, roughly 22 seronegative. General observations from the study: Suggested: most of the CMV-linked TCR signature lies in CD4+ memory cells.

As regards this clone: Antigen: not known.

Libraries were prepared by immunoSEQ multiplex PCR; TCRdb keeps only in-frame clonotypes and omits some of them. Of some 50,000 clones in the sample, around 80% were seen once. The sort gate was single viable CD3+CD4+CD8-CD45RO+ cells for memory CD4+ T cells. The receptor was derived from an adult in good health and CMV-seronegative. The source material was memory CD4+ T cells from blood.

The CDR3 bases are TGCGCCAGCACCACAAACATCAGGGCCTCAAAACTGTTTTTT. Its protein product is CASTTNIRASKLFF. The V gene is TRBV4-3, the J gene TRBJ1-4; possibly TRBD1 for D (5 bases). Germline V gene sequence: CDR1 LGHNA, CDR2 YSLEER. With 7 bases removed from V and 10 bases from J, the gap between germline ends came to 19 bases. This CDR3 spans 14 amino acids.